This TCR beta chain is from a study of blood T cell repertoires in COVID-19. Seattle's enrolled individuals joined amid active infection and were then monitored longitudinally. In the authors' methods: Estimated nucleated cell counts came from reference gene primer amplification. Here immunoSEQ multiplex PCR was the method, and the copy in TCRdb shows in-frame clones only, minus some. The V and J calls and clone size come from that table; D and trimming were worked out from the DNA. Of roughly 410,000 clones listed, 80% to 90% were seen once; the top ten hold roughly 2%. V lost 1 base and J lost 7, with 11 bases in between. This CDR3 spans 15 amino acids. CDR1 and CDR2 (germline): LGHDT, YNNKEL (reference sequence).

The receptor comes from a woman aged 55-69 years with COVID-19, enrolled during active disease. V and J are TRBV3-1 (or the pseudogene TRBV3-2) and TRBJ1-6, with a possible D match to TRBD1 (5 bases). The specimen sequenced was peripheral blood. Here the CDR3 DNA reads TGTGCCAGCAGCCAAGTGTCAGGACAAAATTCACCCCTCCACTTT. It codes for CASSQVSGQNSPLHF.